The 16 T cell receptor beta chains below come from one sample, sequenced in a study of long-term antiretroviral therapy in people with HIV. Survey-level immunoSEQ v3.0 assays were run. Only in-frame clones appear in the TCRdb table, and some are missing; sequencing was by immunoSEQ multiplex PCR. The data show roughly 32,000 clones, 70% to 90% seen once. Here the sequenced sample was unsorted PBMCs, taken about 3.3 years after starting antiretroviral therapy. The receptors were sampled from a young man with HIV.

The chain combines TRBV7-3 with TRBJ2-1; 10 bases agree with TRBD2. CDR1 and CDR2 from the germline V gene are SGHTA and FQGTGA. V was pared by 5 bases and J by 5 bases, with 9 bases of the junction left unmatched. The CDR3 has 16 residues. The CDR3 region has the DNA TGTGCCAGCAGCCCACCGGGGACTAGCGCCGACAATGAGCAGTTCTTC. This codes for CASSPPGTSADNEQFF. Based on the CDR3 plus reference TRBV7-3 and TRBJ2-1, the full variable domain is GAGVSQTPSNKVTEKGKYVELRCDPISGHTALYWYRQSLGQGPEFLIYFQGTGAADDSGLPNDRFFAVRPEGSVSTLKIQRTERGDSAVYLCASSPPGTSADNEQFFGPGTRLTVL.

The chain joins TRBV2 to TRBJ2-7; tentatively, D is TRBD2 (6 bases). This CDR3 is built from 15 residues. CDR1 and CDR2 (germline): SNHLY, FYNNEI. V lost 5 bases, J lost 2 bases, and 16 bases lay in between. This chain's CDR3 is CASSLPRERTYEQYF. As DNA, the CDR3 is TGTGCCAGCAGTCTCCCCCGGGAGAGGACCTACGAGCAGTACTTC.

The CDR3 protein is CASSLGAGVGTEAFF. The CDR3 nucleotides are TGTGCCAGCAGCTTAGGGGCCGGAGTAGGCACTGAAGCTTTCTTT. The genes are TRBV7-9 and TRBJ1-1; D unresolved. Per germline, CDR1 SEHNR and CDR2 FQNEAQ (reference sequence). V was clipped by 1 base and J by 4 bases, with 13 bases between them. This CDR3 is built from 15 residues.

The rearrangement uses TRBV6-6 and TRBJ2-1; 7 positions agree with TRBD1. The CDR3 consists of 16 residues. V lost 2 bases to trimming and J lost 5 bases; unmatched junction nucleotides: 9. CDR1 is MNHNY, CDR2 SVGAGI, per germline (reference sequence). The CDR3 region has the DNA TGTGCCAGCAGTTACAGTAGGGGGCCCCCTAACAATGAGCAGTTCTTC. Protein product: CASSYSRGPPNNEQFF.

DNA of the CDR3: TGTGCCAGCAGCGTATCAGGTGGGGGGAGAGAAGGCTACACCTTC. Amino acids: CASSVSGGGREGYTF. The chain is built from TRBV9 and TRBJ1-2; D is perhaps TRBD1 (5 bases). Trimming shortened V by 1 base and J by 8 bases, and 18 bases separated the two germline ends. CDR3 length equals 15 residues. The germline gives CDR1 SGDLS, CDR2 YYNGEE.

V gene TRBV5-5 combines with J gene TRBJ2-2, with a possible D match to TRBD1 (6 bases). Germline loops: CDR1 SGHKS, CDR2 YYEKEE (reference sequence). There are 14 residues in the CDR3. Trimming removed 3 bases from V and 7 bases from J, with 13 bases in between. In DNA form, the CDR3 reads TGTGCCAGCAGCTCAGGGGAATTGGGCGGGGAGCTGTTTTTT. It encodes CASSSGELGGELFF.

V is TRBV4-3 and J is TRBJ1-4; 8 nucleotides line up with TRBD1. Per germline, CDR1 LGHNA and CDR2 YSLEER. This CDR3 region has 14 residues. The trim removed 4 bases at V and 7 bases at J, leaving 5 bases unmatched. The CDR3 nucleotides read TGCGCCAGCAGCCCAGGGGGCAGAGGTGAAAAACTGTTTTTT. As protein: CASSPGGRGEKLFF.

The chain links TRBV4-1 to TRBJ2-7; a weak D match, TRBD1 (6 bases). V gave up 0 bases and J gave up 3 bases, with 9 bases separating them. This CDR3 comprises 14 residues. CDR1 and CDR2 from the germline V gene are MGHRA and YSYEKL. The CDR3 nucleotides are TGCGCCAGCAGCCAAGAAAACAGGGTCTACGAGCAGTACTTC. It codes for CASSQENRVYEQYF.

DNA of the CDR3: TGTGCCTGTCTCACGGGCAGGGGTGGCACCGGGGAGCTGTTTTTT. Translation gives CACLTGRGGTGELFF. The chain joins TRBV28 to TRBJ2-2; tentative D call: TRBD1 (6 bases). V lost 11 bases to trimming and J lost 4 bases, with 20 bases between them. Germline-derived CDR1 and CDR2 are MDHEN and SYDVKM. CDR3 length: 15 residues.

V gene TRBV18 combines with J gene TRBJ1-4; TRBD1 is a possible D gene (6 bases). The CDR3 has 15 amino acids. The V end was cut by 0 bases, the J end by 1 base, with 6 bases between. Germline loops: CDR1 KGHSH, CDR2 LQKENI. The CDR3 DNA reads TGTGCCAGCTCACCACCGGACAGAACTAATGAAAAACTGTTTTTT. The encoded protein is CASSPPDRTNEKLFF.

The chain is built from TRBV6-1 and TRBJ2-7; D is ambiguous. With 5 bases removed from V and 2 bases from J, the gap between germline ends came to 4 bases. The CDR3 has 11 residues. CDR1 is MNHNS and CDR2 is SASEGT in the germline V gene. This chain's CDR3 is CASSQTYEQYF. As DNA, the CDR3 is TGTGCCAGCAGTCAAACCTACGAGCAGTACTTC.

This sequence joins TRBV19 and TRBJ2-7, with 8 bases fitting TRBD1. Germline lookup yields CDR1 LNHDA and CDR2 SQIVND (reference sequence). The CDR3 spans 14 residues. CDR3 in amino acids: CVSAPGQANYEQYF. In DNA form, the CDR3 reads TGTGTCAGCGCACCGGGACAGGCCAACTACGAGCAGTACTTC.

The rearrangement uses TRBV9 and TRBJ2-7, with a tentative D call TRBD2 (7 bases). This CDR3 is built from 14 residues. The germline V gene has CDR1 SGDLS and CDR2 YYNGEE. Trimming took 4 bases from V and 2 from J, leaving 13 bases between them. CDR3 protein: CASSLGGAPYEQYF. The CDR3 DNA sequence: TGTGCCAGCAGCTTGGGGGGGGCCCCCTACGAGCAGTACTTC.

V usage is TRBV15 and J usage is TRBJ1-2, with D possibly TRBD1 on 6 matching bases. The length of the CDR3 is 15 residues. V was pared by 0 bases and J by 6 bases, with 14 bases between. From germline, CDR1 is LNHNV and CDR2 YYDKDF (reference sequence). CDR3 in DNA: TGTGCCACCAGCAGAGAAGGTAGGGGGGCGGATGGCTACACCTTC. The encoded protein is CATSREGRGADGYTF.

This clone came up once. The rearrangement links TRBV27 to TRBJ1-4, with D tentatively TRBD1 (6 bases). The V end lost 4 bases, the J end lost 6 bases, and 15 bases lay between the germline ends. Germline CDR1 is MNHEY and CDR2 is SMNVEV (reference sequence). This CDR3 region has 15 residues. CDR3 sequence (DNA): TGTGCCAGCAGTTCATACAGGGCCACAGATGAAAAACTGTTTTTT. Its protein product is CASSSYRATDEKLFF.

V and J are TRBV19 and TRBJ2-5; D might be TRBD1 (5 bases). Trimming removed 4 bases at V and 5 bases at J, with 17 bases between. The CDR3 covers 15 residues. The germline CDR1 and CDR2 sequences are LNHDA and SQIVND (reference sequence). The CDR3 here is CASSKRSGSGETQYF. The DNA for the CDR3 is TGTGCCAGTAGTAAGAGGTCAGGTTCAGGGGAGACCCAGTACTTC.